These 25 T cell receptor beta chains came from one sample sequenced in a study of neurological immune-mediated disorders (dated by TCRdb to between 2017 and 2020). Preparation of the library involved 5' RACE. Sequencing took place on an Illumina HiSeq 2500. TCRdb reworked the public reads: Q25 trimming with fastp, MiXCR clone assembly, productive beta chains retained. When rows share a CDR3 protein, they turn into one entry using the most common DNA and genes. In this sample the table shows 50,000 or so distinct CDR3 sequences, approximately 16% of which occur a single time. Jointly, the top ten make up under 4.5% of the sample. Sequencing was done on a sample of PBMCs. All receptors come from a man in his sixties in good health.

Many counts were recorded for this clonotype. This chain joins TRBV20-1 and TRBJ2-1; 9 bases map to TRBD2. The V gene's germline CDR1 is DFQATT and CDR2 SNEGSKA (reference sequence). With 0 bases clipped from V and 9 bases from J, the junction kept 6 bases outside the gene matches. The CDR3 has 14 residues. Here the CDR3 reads CSARESGLASEQFF. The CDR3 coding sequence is TGCAGTGCTAGAGAGTCAGGACTAGCGTCTGAGCAGTTCTTC.

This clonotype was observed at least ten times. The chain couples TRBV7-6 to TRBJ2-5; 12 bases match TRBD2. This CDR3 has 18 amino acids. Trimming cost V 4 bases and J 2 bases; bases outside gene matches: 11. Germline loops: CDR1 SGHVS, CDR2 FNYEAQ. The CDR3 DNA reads TGTGCCAGCAGCTCTCAAAGTTCGACTAGCGGGGGACAAGAGACCCAGTACTTC. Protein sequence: CASSSQSSTSGGQETQYF.

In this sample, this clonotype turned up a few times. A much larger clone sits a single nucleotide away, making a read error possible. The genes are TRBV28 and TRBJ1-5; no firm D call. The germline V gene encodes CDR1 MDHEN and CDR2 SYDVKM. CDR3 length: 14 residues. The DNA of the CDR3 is TGTGTCAGCAGTTCCCTCGTGGGAACTGAGCCCCAGCATTTT. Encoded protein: CVSSSLVGTEPQHF.

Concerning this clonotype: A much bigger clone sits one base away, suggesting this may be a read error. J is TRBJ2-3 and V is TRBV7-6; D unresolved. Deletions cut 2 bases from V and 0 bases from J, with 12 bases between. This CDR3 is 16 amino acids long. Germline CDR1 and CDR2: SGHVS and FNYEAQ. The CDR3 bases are TGTGCCAGCAGCTTAAGCTCTGGCAGAAGCACAGATACGCAGTATTTT. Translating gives CASSLSSGRSTDTQYF.

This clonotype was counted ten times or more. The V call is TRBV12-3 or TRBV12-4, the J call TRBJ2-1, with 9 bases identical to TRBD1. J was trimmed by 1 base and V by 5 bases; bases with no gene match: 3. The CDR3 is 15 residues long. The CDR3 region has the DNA TGTGCCAGCAGTCGAGGACAGGGGTCCTACAATGAGCAGTTCTTC. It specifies CASSRGQGSYNEQFF.

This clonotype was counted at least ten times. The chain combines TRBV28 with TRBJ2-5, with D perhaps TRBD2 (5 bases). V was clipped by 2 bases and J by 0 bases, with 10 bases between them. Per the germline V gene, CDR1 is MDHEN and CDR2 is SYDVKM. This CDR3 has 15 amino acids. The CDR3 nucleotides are TGTGCCAGCAGTTTAGCGGGCCACAACCAAGAGACCCAGTACTTC. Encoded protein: CASSLAGHNQETQYF.

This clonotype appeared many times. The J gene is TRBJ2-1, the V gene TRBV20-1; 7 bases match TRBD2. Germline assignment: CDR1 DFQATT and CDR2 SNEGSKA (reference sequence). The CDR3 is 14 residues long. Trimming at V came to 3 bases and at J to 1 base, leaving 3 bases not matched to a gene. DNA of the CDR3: TGCAGTGCTAGTGGGGGAGGGTCCTACAATGAGCAGTTCTTC. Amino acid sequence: CSASGGGSYNEQFF.

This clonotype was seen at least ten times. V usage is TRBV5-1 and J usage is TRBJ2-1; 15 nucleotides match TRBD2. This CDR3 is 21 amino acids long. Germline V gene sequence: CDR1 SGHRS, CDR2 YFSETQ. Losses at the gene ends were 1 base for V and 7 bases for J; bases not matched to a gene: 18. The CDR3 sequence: CASSLRPPGTSGRRSGNEQFF. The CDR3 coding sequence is TGCGCCAGCAGCTTGAGACCCCCCGGGACTAGCGGGAGGAGGTCGGGAAATGAGCAGTTCTTC. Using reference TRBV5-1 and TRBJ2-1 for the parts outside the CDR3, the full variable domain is KAGVTQTPRYLIKTRGQQVTLSCSPISGHRSVSWYQQTPGQGLQFLFEYFSETQRNKGNFPGRFSGRQFSNSRSEMNVSTLELGDSALYLCASSLRPPGTSGRRSGNEQFFGPGTRLTVL.

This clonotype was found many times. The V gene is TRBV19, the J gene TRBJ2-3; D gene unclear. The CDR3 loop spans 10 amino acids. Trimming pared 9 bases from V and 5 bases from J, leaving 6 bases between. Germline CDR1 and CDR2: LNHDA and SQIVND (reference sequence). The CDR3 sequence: CASEGDTQYF. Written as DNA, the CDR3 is TGTGCCAGCGAAGGAGATACGCAGTATTTT. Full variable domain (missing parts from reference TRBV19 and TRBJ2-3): DGGITQSPKYLFRKEGQNVTLSCEQNLNHDAMYWYRQDPGQGLRLIYYSQIVNDFQKGDIAEGYSVSREKKESFPLTVTSAQKNPTAFYLCASEGDTQYFGPGTRLTVL.

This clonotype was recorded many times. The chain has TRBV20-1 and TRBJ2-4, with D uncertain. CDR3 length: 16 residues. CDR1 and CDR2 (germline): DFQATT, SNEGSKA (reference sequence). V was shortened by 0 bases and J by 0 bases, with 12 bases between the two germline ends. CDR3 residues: CSAREQRSLAKNIQYF. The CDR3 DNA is TGCAGTGCTAGAGAACAACGGTCACTAGCCAAAAACATTCAGTACTTC.

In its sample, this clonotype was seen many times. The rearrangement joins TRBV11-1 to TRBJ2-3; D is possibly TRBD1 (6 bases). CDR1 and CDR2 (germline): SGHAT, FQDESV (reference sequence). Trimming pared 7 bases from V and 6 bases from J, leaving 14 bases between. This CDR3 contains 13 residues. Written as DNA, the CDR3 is TGTGCCAGCACCAAGGACAGTCGGGATACGCAGTATTTT. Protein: CASTKDSRDTQYF.

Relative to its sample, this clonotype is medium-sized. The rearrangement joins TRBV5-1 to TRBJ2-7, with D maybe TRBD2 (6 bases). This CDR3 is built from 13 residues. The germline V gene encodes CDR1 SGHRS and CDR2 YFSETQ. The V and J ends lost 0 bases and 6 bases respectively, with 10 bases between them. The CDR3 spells CASSLAGGTEQYF. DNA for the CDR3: TGCGCCAGCAGCTTGGCCGGGGGTACCGAGCAGTACTTC.

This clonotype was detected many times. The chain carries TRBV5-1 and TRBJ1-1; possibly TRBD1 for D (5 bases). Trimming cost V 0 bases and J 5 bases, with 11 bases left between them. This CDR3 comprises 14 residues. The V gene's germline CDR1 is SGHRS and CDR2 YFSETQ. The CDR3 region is CASSLAGGGTEAFF. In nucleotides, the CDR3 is TGCGCCAGCAGCTTGGCGGGGGGAGGGACTGAAGCTTTCTTT.

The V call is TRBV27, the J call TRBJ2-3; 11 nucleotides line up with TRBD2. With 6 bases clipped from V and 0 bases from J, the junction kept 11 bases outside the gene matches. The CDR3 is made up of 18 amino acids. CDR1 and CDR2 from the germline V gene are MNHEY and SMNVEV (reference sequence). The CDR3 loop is CASSLRLAGHASTDTQYF. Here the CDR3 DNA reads TGTGCCAGCAGCCTCCGACTAGCGGGACACGCTAGCACAGATACGCAGTATTTT.

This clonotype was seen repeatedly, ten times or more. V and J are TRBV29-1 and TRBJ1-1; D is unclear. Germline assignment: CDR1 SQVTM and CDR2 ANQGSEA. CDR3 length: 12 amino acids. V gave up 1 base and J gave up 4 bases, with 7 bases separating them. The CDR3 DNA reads TGCAGCGTTGAAGGGACCGGCACTGAAGCTTTCTTT. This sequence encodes CSVEGTGTEAFF.

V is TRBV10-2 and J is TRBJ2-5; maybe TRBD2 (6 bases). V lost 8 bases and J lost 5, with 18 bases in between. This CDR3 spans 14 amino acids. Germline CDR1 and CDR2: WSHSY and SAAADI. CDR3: CASVETSPGETQYF. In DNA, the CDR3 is TGCGCCAGCGTGGAGACTAGTCCCGGGGAGACCCAGTACTTC.

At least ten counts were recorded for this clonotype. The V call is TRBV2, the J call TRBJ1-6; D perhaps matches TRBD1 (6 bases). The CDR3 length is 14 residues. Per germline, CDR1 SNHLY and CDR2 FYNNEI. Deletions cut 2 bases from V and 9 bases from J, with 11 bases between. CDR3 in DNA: TGTGCCAGCAGTGAAATGGACAGAGGTTCACCCCTCCACTTT. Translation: CASSEMDRGSPLHF.

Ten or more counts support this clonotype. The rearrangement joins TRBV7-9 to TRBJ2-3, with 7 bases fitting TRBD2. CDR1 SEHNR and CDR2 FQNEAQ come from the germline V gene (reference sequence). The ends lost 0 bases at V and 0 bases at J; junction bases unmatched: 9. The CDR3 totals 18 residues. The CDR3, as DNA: TGTGCCAGCAGCTTAGCGTCTAGCGGTCTCCGTAGCACAGATACGCAGTATTTT. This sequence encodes CASSLASSGLRSTDTQYF.

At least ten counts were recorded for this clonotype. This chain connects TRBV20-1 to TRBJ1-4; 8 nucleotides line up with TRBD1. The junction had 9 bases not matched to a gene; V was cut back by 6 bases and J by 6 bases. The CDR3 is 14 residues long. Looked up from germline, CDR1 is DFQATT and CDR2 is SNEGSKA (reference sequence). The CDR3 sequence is CSARGRTGYEKLFF. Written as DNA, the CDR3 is TGCAGTGCCCGGGGCCGGACAGGGTATGAAAAACTGTTTTTT.

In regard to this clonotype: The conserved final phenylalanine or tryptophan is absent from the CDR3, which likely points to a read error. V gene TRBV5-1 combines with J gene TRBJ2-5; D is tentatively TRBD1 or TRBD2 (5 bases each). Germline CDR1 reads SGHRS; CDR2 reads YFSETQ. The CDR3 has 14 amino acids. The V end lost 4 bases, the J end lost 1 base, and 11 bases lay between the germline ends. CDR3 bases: TGCGCCAGCAGCCCACGGGGCTTCCAAGAGACCCAGTACTTA. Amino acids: CASSPRGFQETQYL.

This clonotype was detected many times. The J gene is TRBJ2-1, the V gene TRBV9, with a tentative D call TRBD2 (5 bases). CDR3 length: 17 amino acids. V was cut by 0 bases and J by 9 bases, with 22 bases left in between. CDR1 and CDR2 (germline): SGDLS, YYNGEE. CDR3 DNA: TGTGCCAGCAGCGTAGCTCCGGATGCTAGCCCTATCAGTGAGCAGTTCTTC. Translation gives CASSVAPDASPISEQFF.

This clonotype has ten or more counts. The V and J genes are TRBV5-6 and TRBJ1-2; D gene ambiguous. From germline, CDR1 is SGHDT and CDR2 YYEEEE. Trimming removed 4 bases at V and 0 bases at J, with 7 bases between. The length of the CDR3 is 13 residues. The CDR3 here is CASSVPTNYGYTF. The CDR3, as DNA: TGTGCCAGCAGCGTGCCTACTAACTATGGCTACACCTTC.

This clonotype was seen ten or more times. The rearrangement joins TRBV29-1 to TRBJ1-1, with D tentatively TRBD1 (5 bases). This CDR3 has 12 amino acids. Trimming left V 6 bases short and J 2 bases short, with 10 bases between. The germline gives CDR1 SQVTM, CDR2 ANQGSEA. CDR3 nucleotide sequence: TGCAGCGTCGGCCGGGGCAACACTGAAGCTTTCTTT. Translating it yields CSVGRGNTEAFF.

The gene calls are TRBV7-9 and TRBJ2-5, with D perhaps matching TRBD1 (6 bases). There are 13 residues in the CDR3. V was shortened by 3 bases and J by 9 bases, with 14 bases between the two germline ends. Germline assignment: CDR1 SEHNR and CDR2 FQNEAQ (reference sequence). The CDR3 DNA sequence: TGTGCCAGCAGCTTCGGACAGCAAACGCCCCAGTACTTC. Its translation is CASSFGQQTPQYF.

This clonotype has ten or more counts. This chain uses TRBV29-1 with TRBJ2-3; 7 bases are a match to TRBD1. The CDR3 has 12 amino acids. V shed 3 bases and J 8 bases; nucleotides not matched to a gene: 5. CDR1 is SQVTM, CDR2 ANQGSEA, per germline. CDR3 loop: CSVETGRVTQYF. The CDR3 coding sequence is TGCAGCGTTGAGACAGGGCGCGTTACGCAGTATTTT.